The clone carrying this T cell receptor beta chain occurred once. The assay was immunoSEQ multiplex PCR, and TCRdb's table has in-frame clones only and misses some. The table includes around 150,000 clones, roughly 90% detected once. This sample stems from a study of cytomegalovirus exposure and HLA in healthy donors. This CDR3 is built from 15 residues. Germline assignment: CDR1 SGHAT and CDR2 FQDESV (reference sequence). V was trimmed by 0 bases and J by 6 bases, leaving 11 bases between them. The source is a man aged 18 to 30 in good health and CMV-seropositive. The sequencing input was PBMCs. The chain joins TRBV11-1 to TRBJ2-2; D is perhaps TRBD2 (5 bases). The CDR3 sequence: CASSLAGSGSGELFF. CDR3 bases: TGTGCCAGCAGCTTAGCGGGATCGGGGTCCGGGGAGCTGTTTTTT.